The 8 T cell receptor beta chains below were found in one sample sequenced in a study of blood T cell repertoires in COVID-19. Method: immunoSEQ multiplex PCR; TCRdb's copy keeps in-frame clones and lacks some. The data show over 250,000 clones, about nine tenths seen once. The sequenced sample consisted of PBMCs or T cells enriched from blood (not recorded which). All receptors derive from a woman in her thirties who had recovered from COVID-19.

This sequence joins TRBV6-5 and TRBJ2-3; no reliable D call. The CDR3 is made up of 11 amino acids. V lost 0 bases to trimming and J lost 14 bases, with 9 bases between them. CDR1 is MNHEY, CDR2 SVGAGI, per germline. CDR3 DNA: TGTGCCAGCAGTTACTCGAGTCGGGTGTATTTT. This encodes CASSYSSRVYF.

Only a few counts were recorded for this clone. The chain joins TRBV10-2 to TRBJ1-4; 8 bases agree with TRBD1. The CDR3 has 13 amino acids. Trimming removed 7 bases from V and 3 bases from J; junction bases left unmatched: 1. Per germline, CDR1 WSHSY and CDR2 SAAADI. The DNA of the CDR3 is TGCGCCAGCACGACAGGGGCTAATGAAAAACTGTTTTTT. Translation gives CASTTGANEKLFF.

The rearrangement links TRBV6-5 to TRBJ1-1, with 10 bases fitting TRBD1. CDR1 MNHEY and CDR2 SVGAGI come from the germline V gene. With V trimmed by 7 bases and J by 5 bases, 7 bases remained unmatched. This CDR3 is 14 amino acids long. The CDR3 loop is CASTPGQGDTEAFF. CDR3 nucleotides: TGTGCCAGCACTCCTGGACAGGGGGATACTGAAGCTTTCTTT.

Regarding this clone: The germline gene is not matched at one end of the junction; a read error may be the cause. V gene TRBV10-2 combines with J gene TRBJ2-7; 8 bases match TRBD2. This CDR3 region has 12 residues. Germline CDR1 and CDR2: WSHSY and SAAADI. The DNA of the CDR3 is TGCGCCAGCAGCCCCCGCCGGACTAGCTCAAACTTC. Its translation is CASSPRRTSSNF.

V and J are TRBV14 and TRBJ1-2; weak D call: TRBD1 (6 bases). From germline, CDR1 is SGHDN and CDR2 FVKESK. With 4 bases removed from V and 4 bases from J, the gap between germline ends came to 10 bases. This CDR3 region has 13 residues. The CDR3 bases are TGTGCCAGCAGCCCATTGACAGGCTATGGCTACACCTTC. It codes for CASSPLTGYGYTF. Filled out from reference TRBV14 and TRBJ1-2, the complete variable domain reads EAGVTQFPSHSVIEKGQTVTLRCDPISGHDNLYWYRRVMGKEIKFLLHFVKESKQDESGMPNNRFLAERTGGTYSTLKVQPAELEDSGVYFCASSPLTGYGYTFGSGTRLTVV.

This clone was recorded once. The chain employs TRBV29-1 and TRBJ2-7; perhaps TRBD1 as D (5 bases). This CDR3 is 13 amino acids long. The germline CDR1 and CDR2 sequences are SQVTM and ANQGSEA. V was pared by 1 base and J by 5 bases, with 12 bases between. The CDR3 nucleotides read TGCAGCGTTGAAGTCAGGGATGGACACGAGCAGTACTTC. Protein product: CSVEVRDGHEQYF.

The chain uses TRBV4-1 and TRBJ2-7; TRBD1 might be the D (5 bases). The CDR3 runs 14 residues. V was cut by 2 bases and J by 3 bases, with 11 bases left in between. Germline values: CDR1 MGHRA, CDR2 YSYEKL. Here the CDR3 DNA reads TGCGCCAGCAGCCAATCGACAGCGAACTACGAGCAGTACTTC. Amino acids: CASSQSTANYEQYF.

Only a few counts were recorded for this clone. V gene TRBV7-2 combines with J gene TRBJ1-3; D is perhaps TRBD1 (6 bases). CDR1 is SGHTA and CDR2 is FQGNSA in the germline V gene. V lost 3 bases to trimming and J lost 2 bases, with 11 bases between them. The CDR3 is 15 residues long. The CDR3 is CASSFGQLTGNTIYF. The CDR3 DNA follows: TGTGCCAGCAGCTTCGGACAGTTGACTGGAAACACCATATATTTT.